This TCR beta chain was identified during a study of blood T cells in healthy people across ages. This clonotype was detected a few times. Trimming removed 3 bases at V and 2 bases at J, with 13 bases between. The CDR3 spans 15 residues. CDR1 and CDR2 from the germline V gene are MNHEY and SVGAGI. For the second PCR, which ran for about 7 to 11 cycles, a sample-barcoded 5' primer and a J-beta primer mix were used. MiXCR, applied by TCRdb to the 5' RACE reads, yields one record per CDR3 protein. The sample consists of over 750,000 distinct CDR3 sequences, 20% to 25% of them appearing once. These data are also associated with another study on T cells of mothers and their children.

This TCR was sampled from a boy aged 5-17 years in good health. The sample was blood. The chain uses TRBV6-5 and TRBJ2-5; possible D gene TRBD2, 5 bases. The CDR3 DNA reads as TGTGCCAGCAGTTATCTAGTTGCGGGTCAAGAGACCCAGTACTTC. Protein product: CASSYLVAGQETQYF.